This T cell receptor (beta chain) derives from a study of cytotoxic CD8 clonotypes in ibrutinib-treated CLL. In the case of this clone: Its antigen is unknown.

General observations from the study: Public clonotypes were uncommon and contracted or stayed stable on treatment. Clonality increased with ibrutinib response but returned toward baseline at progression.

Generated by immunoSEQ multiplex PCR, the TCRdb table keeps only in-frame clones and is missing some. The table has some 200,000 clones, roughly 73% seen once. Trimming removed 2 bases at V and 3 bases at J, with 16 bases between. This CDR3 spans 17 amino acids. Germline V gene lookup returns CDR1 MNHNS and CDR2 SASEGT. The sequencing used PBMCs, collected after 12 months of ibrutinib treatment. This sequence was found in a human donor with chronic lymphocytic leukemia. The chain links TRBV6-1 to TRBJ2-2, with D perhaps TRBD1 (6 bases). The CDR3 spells CASSEWGLGLDTGELFF. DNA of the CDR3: TGTGCCAGCAGTGAATGGGGGCTTGGCCTCGACACCGGGGAGCTGTTTTTT.